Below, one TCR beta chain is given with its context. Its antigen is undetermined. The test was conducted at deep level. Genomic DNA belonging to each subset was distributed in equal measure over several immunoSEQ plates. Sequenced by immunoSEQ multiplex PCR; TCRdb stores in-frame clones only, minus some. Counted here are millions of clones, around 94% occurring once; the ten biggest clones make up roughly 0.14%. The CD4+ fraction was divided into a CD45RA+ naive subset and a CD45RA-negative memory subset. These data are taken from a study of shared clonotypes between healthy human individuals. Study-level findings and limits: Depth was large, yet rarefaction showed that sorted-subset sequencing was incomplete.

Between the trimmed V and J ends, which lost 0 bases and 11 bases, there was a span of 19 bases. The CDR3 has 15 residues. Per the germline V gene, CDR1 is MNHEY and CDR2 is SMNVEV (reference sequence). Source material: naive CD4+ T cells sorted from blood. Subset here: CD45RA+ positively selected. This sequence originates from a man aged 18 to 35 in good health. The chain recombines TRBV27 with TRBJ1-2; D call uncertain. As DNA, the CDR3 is TGTGCCAGCAGTTTATCCGGCACAACCCCAGTTGGGTACACCTTC. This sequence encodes CASSLSGTTPVGYTF.